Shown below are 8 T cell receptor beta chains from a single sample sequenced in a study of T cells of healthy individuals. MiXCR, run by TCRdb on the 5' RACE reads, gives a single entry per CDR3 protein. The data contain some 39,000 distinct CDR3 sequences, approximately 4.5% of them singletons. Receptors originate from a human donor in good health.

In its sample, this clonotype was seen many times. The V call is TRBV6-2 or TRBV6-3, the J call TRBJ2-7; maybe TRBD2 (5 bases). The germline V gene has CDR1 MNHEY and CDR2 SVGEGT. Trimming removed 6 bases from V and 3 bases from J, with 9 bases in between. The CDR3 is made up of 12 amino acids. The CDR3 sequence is CASSLDFYEQYF. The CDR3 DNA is TGTGCCAGCAGCCTGGACTTCTACGAGCAGTACTTC.

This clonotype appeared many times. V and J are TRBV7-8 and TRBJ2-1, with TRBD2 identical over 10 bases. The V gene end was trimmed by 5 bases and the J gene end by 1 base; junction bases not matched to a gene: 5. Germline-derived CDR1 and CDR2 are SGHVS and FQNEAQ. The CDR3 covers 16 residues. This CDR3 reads CASSELSGRSYNEQFF. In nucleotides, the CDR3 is TGTGCCAGCAGCGAGCTTAGCGGGAGGTCCTACAATGAGCAGTTCTTC.

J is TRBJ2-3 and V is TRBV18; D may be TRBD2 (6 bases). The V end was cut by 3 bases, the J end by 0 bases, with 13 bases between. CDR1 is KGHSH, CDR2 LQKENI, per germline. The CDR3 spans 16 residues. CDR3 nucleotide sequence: TGTGCCAGCTCACCCCTCCGGGACTCCAGCACAGATACGCAGTATTTT. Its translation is CASSPLRDSSTDTQYF.

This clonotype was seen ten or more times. The CDR3 protein is CASSSSSLKTRGTTSDTQYF. As DNA, the CDR3 is TGTGCCAGCAGCTCGAGCTCCTTAAAAACGAGAGGGACCACATCCGATACGCAGTATTTT. The chain couples TRBV9 to TRBJ2-3, with D perhaps TRBD1 or TRBD2 (5 bases each). Trimming cost V 4 bases and J 6 bases, with 33 bases left between them. Germline CDR1 SGDLS, CDR2 YYNGEE. This CDR3 region has 20 residues. Full variable domain (outside the CDR3, taken from reference TRBV9 and TRBJ2-3): DSGVTQTPKHLITATGQRVTLRCSPRSGDLSVYWYQQSLDQGLQFLIQYYNGEERAKGNILERFSAQQFPDLHSELNLSSLELGDSALYFCASSSSSLKTRGTTSDTQYFGPGTRLTVL.

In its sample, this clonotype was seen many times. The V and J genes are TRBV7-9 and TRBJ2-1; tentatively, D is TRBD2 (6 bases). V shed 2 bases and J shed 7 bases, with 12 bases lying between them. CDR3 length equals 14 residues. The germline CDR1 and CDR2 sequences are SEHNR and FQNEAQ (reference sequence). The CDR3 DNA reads TGTGCCAGCAGCTTACCGGGAGTGGGAAATGAGCAGTTCTTC. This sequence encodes CASSLPGVGNEQFF.

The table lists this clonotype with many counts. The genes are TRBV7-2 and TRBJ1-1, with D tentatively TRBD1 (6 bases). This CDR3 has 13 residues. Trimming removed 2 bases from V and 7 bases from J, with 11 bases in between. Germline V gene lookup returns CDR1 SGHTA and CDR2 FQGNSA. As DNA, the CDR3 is TGTGCCAGCAGCTTAATAGGGGGAGGTGAAGCTTTCTTT. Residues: CASSLIGGGEAFF.

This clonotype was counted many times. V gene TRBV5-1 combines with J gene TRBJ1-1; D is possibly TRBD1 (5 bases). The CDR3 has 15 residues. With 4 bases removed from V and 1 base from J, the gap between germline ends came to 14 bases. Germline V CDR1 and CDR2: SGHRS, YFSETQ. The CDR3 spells CASSAQVGTNTEAFF. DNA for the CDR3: TGCGCCAGCAGCGCCCAAGTCGGGACGAACACTGAAGCTTTCTTT.

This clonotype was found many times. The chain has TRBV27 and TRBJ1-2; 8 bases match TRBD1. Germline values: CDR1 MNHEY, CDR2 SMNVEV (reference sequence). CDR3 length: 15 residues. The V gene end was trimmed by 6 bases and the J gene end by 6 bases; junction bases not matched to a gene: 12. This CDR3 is CASRSRGTGQNGYTF. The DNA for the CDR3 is TGTGCCAGCAGATCCCGAGGGACAGGACAAAATGGCTACACCTTC.